These T cell receptor beta chains were read from a single sample in a study of T cell responses to AZD1222 COVID-19 vaccine. The assay was immunoSEQ multiplex PCR, and TCRdb's table has in-frame clones only and misses some. The table shows over 130,000 clones, with about 93% occurring only once. The sample consisted of peripheral blood, taken on day 0 of AZD1222 vaccination. These receptors were collected from an adult in good health. CDR3s include the opening cysteine and the closing phenylalanine or tryptophan. The order of the fields is J gene, clone size, V gene, D gene, CDR3 protein. The D gene is left open where the match is weak. Clone size is stated in some rows and not others, as once, few, many or a class when expanded.

TRBJ2-2 - TRBV5-1 - CASSLAQINTGELFF
TRBJ1-4 - TRBV29-1 - CSASWGLANEKLFF
TRBJ1-1 - TRBV5-1 - CASSLGRQNTEAFF
TRBJ2-2 - TRBV3-1/TRBV3-2 TRBD1 CASRDRGPGELFF
TRBJ1-2 - TRBV28 - CASSLSRYGYTF
TRBJ2-1 - TRBV19 - CASSMRPGGYEQFF
TRBJ2-5 once TRBV5-4 - CASSLSSPRETQYF
TRBJ2-2 - TRBV6-5 - CASSLSGPGELFF
TRBJ2-5 - TRBV5-4 - CASSSLLGRGHETQYF
TRBJ2-1 - TRBV30 TRBD2 CAWSWSGLAGVEQFF
TRBJ2-5 - TRBV5-1 TRBD1 CASSFLDRGLPQETQYF
TRBJ1-5 once TRBV5-6 - CASSPGGHSNQPQHF
TRBJ1-4 - TRBV11-2 - CASSRGTIGEKLFF
TRBJ1-5 once TRBV7-6 TRBD1 CASSLGAHRGYQPQHF
TRBJ2-5 - TRBV9 - CASSVRGIGETQYF
TRBJ2-5 - TRBV6-1 - CASSEGAASKYF
TRBJ1-5 once TRBV6-5 TRBD1 CASSRTGDQPQHF
TRBJ1-1 - TRBV7-9 - CASSSPGLMNTEAFF
TRBJ1-2 - TRBV5-6 - CASSPGLDLNYGYTF
TRBJ2-2 - TRBV7-9 - CASQVGGPNTGELFF
TRBJ2-3 - TRBV7-9 - CASSPRTGRSTDTQYF
TRBJ1-2 - TRBV30 - CAWSAGDNYGYTF
TRBJ2-3 - TRBV9 TRBD2 CASSEREGYTDTQYF
TRBJ1-1 once TRBV7-8 - CASSWIMNTEAFF
TRBJ1-1 - TRBV30 - CAWTDNTEAFF
TRBJ1-2 once TRBV7-2 - CASSLQGAGYTF
TRBJ1-2 few TRBV7-2 - CASSLLAGIDGYTF
TRBJ1-2 - TRBV6-5 - CASSYSGGKNYGYTF